The 19 T cell receptor beta chains reported below all come from one sample, sequenced in a study of CD4 T cells in relation to SARS-CoV-2 and coronaviruses (dated by TCRdb to about 2021). Antigens for these TCRs are unknown. Libraries were made using the immunoSEQ multiplex PCR assay. TCRdb provides this immuneACCESS table in a form limited to in-frame rearrangements. Some clones are lacking; in checked studies, under half of them reflect an unresolved V gene, and why the rest are absent is not known. This sample is represented by more than 35,000 clones; about three quarters of them were singletons. The ten largest clonotypes hold just over 20% of the sample. Sequencing used memory CD4+ T cells from PBMCs, cultured in vitro. In light of the paper, this sample's cell subset or site label describes: memory (non-naive) CD4+ T cells. The receptors were sampled from an adult with COVID-19.

The chain uses TRBV12-3 or TRBV12-4 and TRBJ2-1; weak D call: TRBD2 (6 bases). With 5 bases removed from V and 7 bases from J, the gap between germline ends came to 12 bases. The CDR3 consists of 13 residues. Written as DNA, the CDR3 is TGTGCCAGCAGTATGACTAGTTCTAATGAGCAGTTCTTC. Protein sequence: CASSMTSSNEQFF.

V is TRBV28 and J is TRBJ1-5; D uncertain. CDR1 is MDHEN, CDR2 SYDVKM, per germline. The CDR3 loop spans 12 amino acids. V shed 9 bases and J shed 6 bases, with 12 bases lying between them. CDR3 protein: CASKQGTQPQHF. The CDR3 region has the DNA TGTGCCAGTAAGCAAGGAACTCAGCCCCAGCATTTT.

This rearrangement joins TRBV5-4 to TRBJ2-7; D call uncertain. The CDR3 is 13 residues long. V lost 0 bases and J lost 3, with 7 bases in between. The germline CDR1 and CDR2 sequences are SGHNT and YYREEE (reference sequence). CDR3 in DNA: TGTGCCAGCAGCTTGGAAAGAAACTACGAGCAGTACTTC. Residues: CASSLERNYEQYF.

This clone was counted only a few times. The genes are TRBV19 and TRBJ2-5, with TRBD1 as a possible D gene (6 bases). From germline, CDR1 is LNHDA and CDR2 SQIVND (reference sequence). V lost 7 bases to trimming and J lost 2 bases, with 14 bases between them. The CDR3 length is 14 residues. CDR3 protein: CASKAHREQETQYF. CDR3 nucleotide sequence: TGTGCCAGTAAGGCCCACAGGGAGCAAGAGACCCAGTACTTC.

The chain joins TRBV27 to TRBJ2-5; D unclear. The CDR3 has 13 residues. Looked up from germline, CDR1 is MNHEY and CDR2 is SMNVEV (reference sequence). Trimming shortened V by 9 bases and J by 0 bases, and 11 bases separated the two germline ends. This chain's CDR3 is CASTGRNQETQYF. CDR3 DNA: TGTGCCAGTACTGGACGGAACCAAGAGACCCAGTACTTC.

V is TRBV13 and J is TRBJ1-1; no clear D. Between the trimmed V and J ends, which lost 5 bases and 3 bases, there was a span of 10 bases. Germline lookup yields CDR1 PRHDT and CDR2 FYEKMQ (reference sequence). The length of the CDR3 is 13 residues. The CDR3: CASSRNTDTEAFF. The CDR3 nucleotides are TGTGCCAGCAGCCGGAACACGGACACTGAAGCTTTCTTT. Supplemented by reference TRBV13 and TRBJ1-1, the full variable domain reads AAGVIQSPRHLIKEKRETATLKCYPIPRHDTVYWYQQGPGQDPQFLISFYEKMQSDKGSIPDRFSAQQFSDYHSELNMSSLELGDSALYFCASSRNTDTEAFFGQGTRLTVV.

The chain employs TRBV12-5 and TRBJ2-7, with no clear D. The CDR3 totals 12 residues. Germline-derived CDR1 and CDR2 are LGHNT and FRNRAP. Trimming removed 10 bases from V and 1 base from J, with 11 bases in between. The CDR3 loop reads CANPDGSYEQYF. The CDR3, as DNA: TGTGCTAACCCGGACGGATCCTACGAGCAGTACTTC.

The V call is TRBV19, the J call TRBJ1-1; the D is unclear. The ends were cut back, 6 bases at V and 0 bases at J, with 11 bases in the middle. The length of the CDR3 is 14 residues. In germline, CDR1 is LNHDA, CDR2 SQIVND (reference sequence). CDR3 in DNA: TGTGCCAGTAGGGACCGTCTCGTGAACACTGAAGCTTTCTTT. Residues: CASRDRLVNTEAFF.

A note on this clone: Additional DNA sequences in this sample encode the identical CDR3. The rearrangement uses TRBV5-1 and TRBJ1-2; tentative D call: TRBD1 (5 bases). Trimming took 1 base from V and 2 from J, leaving 9 bases between them. CDR1 and CDR2 (germline): SGHRS, YFSETQ. The CDR3 covers 14 residues. The CDR3 nucleotides are TGCGCCAGCAGCTTGTCCGGGGGGAACTATGGCTACACCTTC. It is translated as CASSLSGGNYGYTF.

The chain combines TRBV10-2 with TRBJ1-1; TRBD1 is a possible D gene (5 bases). From germline, CDR1 is WSHSY and CDR2 SAAADI. The ends were cut back, 11 bases at V and 3 bases at J, with 13 bases in the middle. CDR3 length: 12 amino acids. This CDR3 reads CASQSGDTEAFF. For the CDR3, the DNA is TGCGCCTCCCAGTCGGGGGACACTGAAGCTTTCTTT.

The chain combines TRBV6-5 with TRBJ1-1; 8 bases fit TRBD1. The CDR3 contains 14 residues. The V and J ends lost 7 bases and 5 bases, in that order; junction bases with no gene match: 9. Looked up from germline, CDR1 is MNHEY and CDR2 is SVGAGI. CDR3 DNA sequence: TGTGCCAGCATCGGGACAGGTCAACAGACTGAAGCTTTCTTT. Protein product: CASIGTGQQTEAFF.

The rearrangement uses TRBV28 and TRBJ2-1; D gene uncertain. The CDR3 contains 17 residues. Trimming left V 1 base short and J 0 bases short, with 13 bases between. Germline V gene sequence: CDR1 MDHEN, CDR2 SYDVKM. In DNA, the CDR3 is TGTGCCAGCAGTTTATTATCCGGCGTGAGCTCCTACAATGAGCAGTTCTTC. This codes for CASSLLSGVSSYNEQFF.

This chain joins TRBV19 and TRBJ2-3; either TRBD1 or TRBD2 may supply D (5 bases each). This CDR3 comprises 15 residues. Germline V CDR1 and CDR2: LNHDA, SQIVND (reference sequence). V was cut by 0 bases and J by 8 bases, with 15 bases left in between. This chain's CDR3 is CASSIDLRQGATQYF. The CDR3 region has the DNA TGTGCCAGTAGTATAGATTTAAGGCAGGGAGCTACGCAGTATTTT.

The J gene is TRBJ1-6, the V gene TRBV28; no clear D gene. V lost 6 bases, J lost 1 base, and 10 bases lay in between. The CDR3 length is 15 residues. Germline lookup yields CDR1 MDHEN and CDR2 SYDVKM. The CDR3 coding sequence is TGTGCCAGCAGCCCGAGTGGATCCTATAATTCACCCCTCCACTTT. It encodes CASSPSGSYNSPLHF.

This clone was recorded only once. This rearrangement joins TRBV28 to TRBJ1-4; D may be TRBD1 (5 bases). This CDR3 has 15 amino acids. V dropped 3 bases and J dropped 7 bases, with 15 bases sitting between them. CDR1 and CDR2 from the germline V gene are MDHEN and SYDVKM. The CDR3 DNA is TGTGCCAGCAGTTTTCCAGGGCAGGCGAGTGAAAAACTGTTTTTT. It yields the protein CASSFPGQASEKLFF.

The V and J genes are TRBV11-2 and TRBJ2-1, with 11 bases identical to TRBD2. Trimming at V came to 6 bases and at J to 9 bases, leaving 10 bases not matched to a gene. This CDR3 is 15 amino acids long. Per the germline V gene, CDR1 is SGHAT and CDR2 is FQNNGV. CDR3 in amino acids: CASRPTSGSKGEQFF. For the CDR3, the DNA is TGTGCCAGCAGACCCACTAGCGGGAGTAAAGGTGAGCAGTTCTTC.

The chain uses TRBV5-1 and TRBJ2-2; TRBD2 aligns across 8 bases. From germline, CDR1 is SGHRS and CDR2 YFSETQ. J gave up 1 base and V 2 bases, and 7 bases lay outside the gene matches. CDR3 length: 17 amino acids. The CDR3 spells CASSFGALAGNTGELFF. For the CDR3, the DNA is TGCGCCAGCAGCTTTGGGGCCCTAGCGGGGAACACCGGGGAGCTGTTTTTT.

This chain joins TRBV5-6 and TRBJ2-1, with D perhaps TRBD2 (6 bases). Germline CDR1 reads SGHDT; CDR2 reads YYEEEE. Trimming left V 0 bases short and J 4 bases short, with 14 bases between. The CDR3 has 16 residues. The CDR3 DNA reads TGTGCCAGCAGCTTGGTGGGAGCGGAGGGGTACAATGAGCAGTTCTTC. Translating gives CASSLVGAEGYNEQFF.

The genes are TRBV7-8 and TRBJ2-1; D remains ambiguous. V lost 2 bases to trimming and J lost 5 bases, with 13 bases between them. The CDR3 is 15 amino acids. CDR1 is SGHVS, CDR2 FQNEAQ, per germline. For the CDR3, the DNA is TGTGCCAGCAGCTTACGACGGACCAATGACAATGAGCAGTTCTTC. This encodes CASSLRRTNDNEQFF. Based on the CDR3 plus reference TRBV7-8 and TRBJ2-1, the full variable domain is GAGVSQSPRYKVAKRGQDVALRCDPISGHVSLFWYQQALGQGPEFLTYFQNEAQLDKSGLPSDRFFAERPEGSVSTLKIQRTQQEDSAVYLCASSLRRTNDNEQFFGPGTRLTVL.